The T cell receptor (beta chain) under discussion was sequenced for a study of blood T cell repertoires in COVID-19. The CDR3 spans 15 residues. Germline V CDR1 and CDR2: SGHAT, FQNNGV. V was trimmed by 4 bases and J by 4 bases, leaving 16 bases between them. Original handling: Scientists estimated how many nucleated cells there were by amplifying reference gene primers. Generated by immunoSEQ multiplex PCR, the TCRdb table keeps only in-frame clones and is missing some. From that table come the V and J calls and clone size; the DNA was used to work out D and trimming. The data contain approximately 270,000 clones, about 89% of them singletons.

The gene calls are TRBV11-2 and TRBJ2-5, with a tentative D call TRBD2 (6 bases). The clonotype was recovered from a man aged 25 to 40 with acute or convalescent COVID-19. Sequenced sample: peripheral blood. For the CDR3, the DNA is TGTGCCAGCAGCTGGGGTGGGGGGATGCGAGAGACCCAGTACTTC. Protein sequence: CASSWGGGMRETQYF.